The entry below describes one T cell receptor beta chain. This specimen belongs to a study of OX40 agonist ivuxolimab in advanced cancers. The overall study: Subjects had a mean age of around 60 years, with a range of about 23 to 90; 82.7% were male.

This CDR3 region has 14 residues. V lost 3 bases and J 5 bases, leaving 8 bases between the germline ends. In germline, CDR1 is MDHEN, CDR2 SYDVKM. The repertoire was sequenced with immunoSEQ multiplex PCR; TCRdb's copy has only in-frame clones and lacks some. The top ten hold roughly 0.69% of the sample, which has fewer than 70,000 clones, about 89% seen once. The V gene is TRBV28, the J gene TRBJ1-6; no definite D call. Here the sequenced sample was CD4+ or CD8+ T cells sorted from blood, taken in a trial of the OX40 agonist ivuxolimab. The receptor was derived from an adult with an advanced solid tumor such as melanoma, head and neck, liver or kidney cancer. CDR3 bases: TGTGCCAGCAGTTTCGGCAATGATAATTCACCCCTCCACTTT. It specifies CASSFGNDNSPLHF.